The following is a T cell receptor beta chain sequence with its context. This sample is drawn from a study of blood T cell repertoires in COVID-19. The CDR3 is made up of 14 amino acids. CDR1 and CDR2 from the germline V gene are SQVTM and ANQGSEA. Trimming cost V 4 bases and J 4 bases; bases outside gene matches: 10. Only in-frame clones appear in the TCRdb table, and some are missing; sequencing was by immunoSEQ multiplex PCR. The sample contains about 280,000 clones, about nine tenths of which appear only once. Sequencing was carried out using peripheral blood. The V and J genes are TRBV29-1 and TRBJ2-7, with TRBD1 matching over 7 bases. This receptor was taken from a woman between 50 and 59 years old who had recovered from COVID-19. Here the CDR3 DNA reads TGCAGCGTTGTAGGAGTCAGGGGGATGTACGAGCAGTACTTC. Its protein product is CSVVGVRGMYEQYF.